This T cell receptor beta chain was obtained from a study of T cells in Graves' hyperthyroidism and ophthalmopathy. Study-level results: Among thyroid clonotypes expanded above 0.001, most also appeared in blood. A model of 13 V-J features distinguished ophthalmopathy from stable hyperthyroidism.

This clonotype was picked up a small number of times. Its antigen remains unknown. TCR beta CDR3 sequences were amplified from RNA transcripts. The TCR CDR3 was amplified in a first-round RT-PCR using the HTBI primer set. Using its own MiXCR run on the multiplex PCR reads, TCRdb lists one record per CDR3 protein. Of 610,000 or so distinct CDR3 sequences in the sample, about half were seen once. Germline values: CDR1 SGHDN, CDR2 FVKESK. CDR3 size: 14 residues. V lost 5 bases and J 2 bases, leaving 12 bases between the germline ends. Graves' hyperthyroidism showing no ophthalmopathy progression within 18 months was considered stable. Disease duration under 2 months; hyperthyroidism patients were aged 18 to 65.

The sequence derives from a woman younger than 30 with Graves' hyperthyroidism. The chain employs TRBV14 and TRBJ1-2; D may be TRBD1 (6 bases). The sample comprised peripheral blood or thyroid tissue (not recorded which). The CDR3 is CASSVQGQNYGYTF. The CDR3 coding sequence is TGTGCCAGCAGCGTACAGGGACAAAACTATGGCTACACCTTC.